Below, 10 T cell receptor beta chains from the same sample are listed, as sequenced in a study of PD-L1 blockade in urothelial cancer. This table comes from immunoSEQ multiplex PCR, and its TCRdb copy is limited to in-frame clones, with some not included. The sample records 44,000 or so clones, around 82% being singletons. The source material was PBMCs, sampled around atezolizumab (anti-PD-L1) treatment. These receptors all come from a man aged 65 to 85 with urothelial cancer.

This clone is judged medium-sized. The J gene is TRBJ1-2, the V gene TRBV6-5; 9 nucleotides agree with TRBD1. V lost 6 bases to trimming and J lost 5 bases; unmatched junction nucleotides: 10. There are 15 residues in the CDR3. Germline V gives CDR1 MNHEY, CDR2 SVGAGI. CDR3 in DNA: TGTGCCAGCAGCACCGCCGGGACAGGGAGTTATGGCTACACCTTC. Its translation: CASSTAGTGSYGYTF.

This chain links TRBV5-1 with TRBJ2-7; the D gene is possibly TRBD2 (7 bases). The CDR3 spans 17 residues. Looked up from germline, CDR1 is SGHRS and CDR2 is YFSETQ. Trimming left V 3 bases short and J 4 bases short, with 23 bases between. Here the CDR3 reads CASSSTGRGGASYEQYF. The DNA for the CDR3 is TGCGCCAGCAGCTCTACCGGTAGGGGGGGGGCTTCTTACGAGCAGTACTTC.

V and J are TRBV11-2 and TRBJ2-5, with TRBD2 as a possible D gene (7 bases). Germline V gene data show CDR1 as SGHAT and CDR2 as FQNNGV. This CDR3 is built from 12 residues. Deletions cut 6 bases from V and 4 bases from J, with 9 bases between. The CDR3 nucleotides read TGTGCCAGCAGAGGGGGGGGAGAGACCCAGTACTTC. It encodes CASRGGGETQYF.

The CDR3 is CASSATASGNTIYF. CDR3 nucleotide sequence: TGCGCCAGCAGCGCGACAGCCTCTGGAAACACCATATATTTT. The chain recombines TRBV5-1 with TRBJ1-3, with D tentatively TRBD1 (5 bases). The CDR3 spans 14 residues. Trimming shortened V by 4 bases and J by 0 bases, and 8 bases separated the two germline ends. Germline V gene data show CDR1 as SGHRS and CDR2 as YFSETQ.

The chain couples TRBV6-1 to TRBJ2-1, with 7 bases fitting TRBD1. Germline loops: CDR1 MNHNS, CDR2 SASEGT. V lost 6 bases and J lost 8; bases outside the gene matches: 13. The CDR3 has 15 amino acids. CDR3 nucleotides: TGTGCCAGCAGGCACCGGGACAGAAACATTTATGAGCAGTTCTTC. Translated, it gives CASRHRDRNIYEQFF.

This clone has a single count. The chain joins TRBV28 to TRBJ1-1; possible D gene TRBD1, 6 bases. The CDR3 has 14 residues. Between the trimmed V and J ends, which lost 8 bases and 6 bases, there was a span of 19 bases. CDR1 MDHEN and CDR2 SYDVKM come from the germline V gene. The CDR3 here is CASLPRQEVSEAFF. DNA of the CDR3: TGTGCCAGCCTACCGAGACAGGAAGTTTCTGAAGCTTTCTTT.

This sequence joins TRBV7-9 and TRBJ2-1, with 7 bases fitting TRBD2. Trimming cost V 2 bases and J 4 bases; bases outside gene matches: 5. CDR1 SEHNR and CDR2 FQNEAQ come from the germline V gene (reference sequence). CDR3 length equals 15 residues. This CDR3 reads CASSLLAASYNEQFF. CDR3 coding DNA: TGTGCCAGCAGCTTACTAGCGGCCTCTTACAATGAGCAGTTCTTC.

The chain employs TRBV9 and TRBJ1-2; 8 bases are a match to TRBD1. J was trimmed by 4 bases and V by 2 bases; bases with no gene match: 7. CDR1 and CDR2 (germline): SGDLS, YYNGEE. This CDR3 spans 15 amino acids. CDR3 protein: CASSVALGQGYGYTF. Written as DNA, the CDR3 is TGTGCCAGCAGCGTTGCTTTAGGACAGGGCTATGGCTACACCTTC.

This clone was seen once. V and J are TRBV5-4 and TRBJ1-2; 8 nucleotides align to TRBD1. The CDR3 has 13 residues. Trimming removed 0 bases from V and 7 bases from J; junction bases left unmatched: 2. Germline values: CDR1 SGHNT, CDR2 YYREEE (reference sequence). The CDR3 loop reads CASSLAGGGGYTF. The CDR3 region has the DNA TGTGCCAGCAGCTTGGCAGGGGGCGGTGGCTACACCTTC.

This clone was recorded a few times. The J gene is TRBJ1-2, the V gene TRBV4-3; D might be TRBD1 (6 bases). The CDR3 is 16 residues long. Deletions cut 0 bases from V and 1 base from J, with 12 bases between. Per germline, CDR1 LGHNA and CDR2 YSLEER. In nucleotides, the CDR3 is TGCGCCAGCAGCCAAGACCCCCAAGGGGGTAACTATGGCTACACCTTC. Translated, it gives CASSQDPQGGNYGYTF.